This T cell receptor beta chain was retrieved from a study of Ad26.COV2.S vaccination and SARS-CoV-2 variants. Study-wide background: Intramuscularly, Ad26.COV2.S was given either once or twice, 56 days apart.

This clone was picked up one time. What it binds is unknown. Study-level points and caveats: Reported findings describe substantial breadth in spike-specific CD8+ and CD4+ T cell responses following vaccination.

The method was immunoSEQ multiplex PCR; TCRdb's version includes in-frame clones alone and lacks a portion of them. The profile shows approximately 420,000 clones, over 75% of them singletons. As for treatment: around 19 received Ad26.COV2.S at low or high dose, single or two shots; about 5 received placebo; per-sample allocation not given. Vaccine and placebo recipients were sampled on day 63 after the first injection. Adults aged 18-55 years in Boston included the donor. Expression of Wuhan-strain SARS-CoV-2 spike came from the Ad26 vector that formed the vaccine. The sample here was peripheral blood, taken in a trial of Ad26.COV2.S vaccine versus placebo. This TCR derives from a person aged 18-65 years who received the Ad26.COV2.S COVID-19 vaccine or a placebo.

The CDR3 spells CASSHGAGGHNQPQHF. CDR3 sequence (DNA): TGCGCCAGCAGCCACGGGGCAGGGGGCCACAATCAGCCCCAGCATTTT. The chain combines TRBV4-1 with TRBJ1-5; 8 bases align to TRBD1. V lost 3 bases, J lost 3 bases, and 7 bases stayed unmatched. CDR1 is MGHRA and CDR2 is YSYEKL in the germline V gene. The CDR3 runs to 16 residues.